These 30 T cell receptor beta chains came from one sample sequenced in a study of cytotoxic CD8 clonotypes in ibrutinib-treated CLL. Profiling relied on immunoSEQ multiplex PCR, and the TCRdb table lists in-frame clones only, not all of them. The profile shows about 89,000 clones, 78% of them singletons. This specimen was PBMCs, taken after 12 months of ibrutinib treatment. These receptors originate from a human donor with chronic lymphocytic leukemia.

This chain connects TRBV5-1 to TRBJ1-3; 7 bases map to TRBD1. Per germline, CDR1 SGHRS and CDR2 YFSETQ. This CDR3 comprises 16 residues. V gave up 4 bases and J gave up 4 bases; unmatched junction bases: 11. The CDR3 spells CASSTSAGGKGNTIYF. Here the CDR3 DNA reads TGCGCCAGCAGCACGTCTGCAGGGGGGAAAGGAAACACCATATATTTT. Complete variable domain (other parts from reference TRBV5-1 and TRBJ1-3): KAGVTQTPRYLIKTRGQQVTLSCSPISGHRSVSWYQQTPGQGLQFLFEYFSETQRNKGNFPGRFSGRQFSNSRSEMNVSTLELGDSALYLCASSTSAGGKGNTIYFGEGSWLTVV.

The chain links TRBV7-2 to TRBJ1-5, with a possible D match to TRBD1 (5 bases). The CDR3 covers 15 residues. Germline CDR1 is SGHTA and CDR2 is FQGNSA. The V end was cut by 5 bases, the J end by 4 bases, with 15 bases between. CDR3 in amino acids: CASSARDGENQPQHF. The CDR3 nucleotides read TGTGCCAGCAGCGCCCGGGACGGTGAAAATCAGCCCCAGCATTTT.

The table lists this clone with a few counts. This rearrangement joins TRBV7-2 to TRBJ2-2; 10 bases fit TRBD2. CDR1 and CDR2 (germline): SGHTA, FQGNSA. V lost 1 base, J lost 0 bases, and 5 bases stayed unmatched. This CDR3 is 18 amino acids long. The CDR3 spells CASSLELAGPSNTGELFF. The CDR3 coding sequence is TGTGCCAGCAGCTTAGAACTAGCGGGGCCATCGAACACCGGGGAGCTGTTTTTT. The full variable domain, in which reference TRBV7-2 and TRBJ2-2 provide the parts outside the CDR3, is GAGVSQSPSNKVTEKGKDVELRCDPISGHTALYWYRQSLGQGLEFLIYFQGNSAPDKSGLPSDRFSAERTGGSVSTLTIQRTQQEDSAVYLCASSLELAGPSNTGELFFGEGSRLTVL.

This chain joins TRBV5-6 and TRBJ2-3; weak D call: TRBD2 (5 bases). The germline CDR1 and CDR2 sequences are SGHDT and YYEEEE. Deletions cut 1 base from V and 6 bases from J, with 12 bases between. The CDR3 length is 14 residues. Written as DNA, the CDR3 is TGTGCCAGCAGCTTGACTAGTACGTCGGATACGCAGTATTTT. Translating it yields CASSLTSTSDTQYF.

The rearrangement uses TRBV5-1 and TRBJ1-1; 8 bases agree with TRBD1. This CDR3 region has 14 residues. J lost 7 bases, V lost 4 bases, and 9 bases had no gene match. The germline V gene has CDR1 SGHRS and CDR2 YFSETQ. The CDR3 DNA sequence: TGCGCCAGCAGCCAAGGACAGGGTAGGGGTGAAGCTTTCTTT. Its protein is CASSQGQGRGEAFF.

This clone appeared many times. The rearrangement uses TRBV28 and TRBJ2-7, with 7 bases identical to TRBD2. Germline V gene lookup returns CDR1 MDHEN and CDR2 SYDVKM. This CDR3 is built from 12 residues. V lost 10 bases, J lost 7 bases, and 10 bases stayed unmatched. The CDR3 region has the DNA TGTGCCACCAGGGAGGGAGGCCGGGAGCAGTACTTC. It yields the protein CATREGGREQYF.

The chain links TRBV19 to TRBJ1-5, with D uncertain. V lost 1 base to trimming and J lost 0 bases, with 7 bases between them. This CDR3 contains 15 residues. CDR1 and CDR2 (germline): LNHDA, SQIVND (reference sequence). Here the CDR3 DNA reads TGTGCCAGTAGTATAGTCGGAAATAGCAATCAGCCCCAGCATTTT. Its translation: CASSIVGNSNQPQHF.

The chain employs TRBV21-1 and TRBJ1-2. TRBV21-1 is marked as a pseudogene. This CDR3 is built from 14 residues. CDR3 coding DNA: TGTGCCAGCAGTCACAACCTAGGTCATTATGGCTACACCTTC. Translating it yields CASSHNLGHYGYTF.

The CDR3 DNA reads as TGTGCCAGCAGTTCCCCGGGAGGTAGCAATCAGCCCCAGCATTTT. It yields the protein CASSSPGGSNQPQHF. The V and J genes are TRBV28 and TRBJ1-5; D not certain. The CDR3 is 15 residues long. The germline gives CDR1 MDHEN, CDR2 SYDVKM. V lost 4 bases and J lost 0, with 10 bases in between. The entire variable domain, with the rest obtained from reference TRBV28 and TRBJ1-5, is as follows: DVKVTQSSRYLVKRTGEKVFLECVQDMDHENMFWYRQDPGLGLRLIYFSYDVKMKEKGDIPEGYSVSREKKERFSLILESASTNQTSMYLCASSSPGGSNQPQHFGDGTRLSIL.

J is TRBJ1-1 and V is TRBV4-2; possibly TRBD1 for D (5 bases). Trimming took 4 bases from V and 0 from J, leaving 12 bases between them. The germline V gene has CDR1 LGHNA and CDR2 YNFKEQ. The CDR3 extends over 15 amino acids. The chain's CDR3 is CASSPGDGLNTEAFF. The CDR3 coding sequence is TGTGCCAGCAGCCCGGGGGACGGGTTGAACACTGAAGCTTTCTTT.

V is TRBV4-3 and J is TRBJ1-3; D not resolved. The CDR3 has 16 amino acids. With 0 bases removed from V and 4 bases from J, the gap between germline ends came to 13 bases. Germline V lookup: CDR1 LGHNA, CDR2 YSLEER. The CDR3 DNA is TGCGCCAGCAGCCAAGACCCCCCAGGCTGGGGAAACACCATATATTTT. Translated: CASSQDPPGWGNTIYF.

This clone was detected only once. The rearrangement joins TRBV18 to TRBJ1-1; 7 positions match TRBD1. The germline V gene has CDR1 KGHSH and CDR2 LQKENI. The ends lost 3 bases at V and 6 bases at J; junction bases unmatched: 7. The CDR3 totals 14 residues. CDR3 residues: CASSPGQFISEAFF. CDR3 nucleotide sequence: TGTGCCAGCTCACCGGGACAGTTTATCTCTGAAGCTTTCTTT. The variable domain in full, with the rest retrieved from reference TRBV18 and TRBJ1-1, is NAGVMQNPRHLVRRRGQEARLRCSPMKGHSHVYWYRQLPEEGLKFMVYLQKENIIDESGMPKERFSAEFPKEGPSILRIQQVVRGDSAAYFCASSPGQFISEAFFGQGTRLTVV.

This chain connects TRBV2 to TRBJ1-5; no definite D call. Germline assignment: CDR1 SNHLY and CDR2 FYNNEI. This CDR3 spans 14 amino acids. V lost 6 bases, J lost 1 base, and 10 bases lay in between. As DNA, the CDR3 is TGTGCCAGCAGCCCTCTTGGGAGCAATCAGCCCCAGCATTTT. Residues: CASSPLGSNQPQHF.

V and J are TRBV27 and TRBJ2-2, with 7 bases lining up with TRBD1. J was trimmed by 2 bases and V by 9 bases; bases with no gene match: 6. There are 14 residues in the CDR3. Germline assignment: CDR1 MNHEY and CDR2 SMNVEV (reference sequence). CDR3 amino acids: CASRTGGNTGELFF. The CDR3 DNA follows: TGTGCCAGTAGGACAGGAGGAAACACCGGGGAGCTGTTTTTT.

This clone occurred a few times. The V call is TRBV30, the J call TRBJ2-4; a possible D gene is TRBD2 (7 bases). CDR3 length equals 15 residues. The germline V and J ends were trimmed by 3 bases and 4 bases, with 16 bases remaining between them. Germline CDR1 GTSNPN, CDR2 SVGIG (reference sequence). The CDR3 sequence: CAWRGEQGGKNIQYF. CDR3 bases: TGTGCCTGGAGGGGGGAACAGGGAGGGAAAAACATTCAGTACTTC.

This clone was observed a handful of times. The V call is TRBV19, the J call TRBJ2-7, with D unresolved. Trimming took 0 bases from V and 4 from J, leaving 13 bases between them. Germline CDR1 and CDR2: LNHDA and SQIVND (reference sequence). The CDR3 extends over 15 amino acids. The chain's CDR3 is CASSIDPSSVYEQYF. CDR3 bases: TGTGCCAGTAGTATAGATCCAAGCAGCGTTTACGAGCAGTACTTC.

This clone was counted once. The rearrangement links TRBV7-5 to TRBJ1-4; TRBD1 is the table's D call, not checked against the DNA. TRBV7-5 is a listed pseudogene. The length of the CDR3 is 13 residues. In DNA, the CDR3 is TGTGCCAGAATCAGTCCAACTAATGAAAAACTGTTTTTT. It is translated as CARISPTNEKLFF.

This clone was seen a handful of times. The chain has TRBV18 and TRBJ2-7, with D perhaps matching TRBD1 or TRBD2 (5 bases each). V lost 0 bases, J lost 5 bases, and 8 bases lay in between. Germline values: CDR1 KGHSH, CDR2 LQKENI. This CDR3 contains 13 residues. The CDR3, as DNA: TGTGCCAGCTCACCACCGGGGGTAGACGAGCAGTACTTC. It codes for CASSPPGVDEQYF.

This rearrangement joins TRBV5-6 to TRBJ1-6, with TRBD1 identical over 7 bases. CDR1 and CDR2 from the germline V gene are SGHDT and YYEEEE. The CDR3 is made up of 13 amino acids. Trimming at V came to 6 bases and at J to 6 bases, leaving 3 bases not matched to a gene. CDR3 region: CASTRDSNSPLHF. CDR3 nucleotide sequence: TGTGCCAGCACCCGGGACAGTAATTCACCCCTCCACTTT.

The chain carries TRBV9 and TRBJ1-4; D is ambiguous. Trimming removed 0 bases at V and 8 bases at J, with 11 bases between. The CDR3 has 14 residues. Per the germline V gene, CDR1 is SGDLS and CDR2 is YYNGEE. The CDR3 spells CASSVGGEPEKLFF. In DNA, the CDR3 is TGTGCCAGCAGCGTAGGAGGCGAACCAGAAAAACTGTTTTTT.

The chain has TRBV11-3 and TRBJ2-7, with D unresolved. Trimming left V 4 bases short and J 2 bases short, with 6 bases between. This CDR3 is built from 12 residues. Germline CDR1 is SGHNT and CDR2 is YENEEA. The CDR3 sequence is CASSSLTYEQYF. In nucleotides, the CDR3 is TGTGCCAGCAGCTCCTTGACCTACGAGCAGTACTTC.

CDR3 region: CASSAGPGSNTIYF. In DNA, the CDR3 is TGTGCCAGCAGCGCGGGGCCCGGATCAAACACCATATATTTT. The chain carries TRBV9 and TRBJ1-3, with D maybe TRBD1 (5 bases). CDR3 length: 14 residues. Germline CDR1 reads SGDLS; CDR2 reads YYNGEE. The ends were cut back, 3 bases at V and 6 bases at J, with 13 bases in the middle.

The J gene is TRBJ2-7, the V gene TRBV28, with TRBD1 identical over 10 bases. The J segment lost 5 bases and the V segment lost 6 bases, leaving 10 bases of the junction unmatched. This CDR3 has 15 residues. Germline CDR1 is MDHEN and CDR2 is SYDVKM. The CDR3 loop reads CASRKTGGRNNEQYF. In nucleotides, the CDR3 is TGTGCCAGCAGAAAGACAGGGGGCCGCAATAACGAGCAGTACTTC.

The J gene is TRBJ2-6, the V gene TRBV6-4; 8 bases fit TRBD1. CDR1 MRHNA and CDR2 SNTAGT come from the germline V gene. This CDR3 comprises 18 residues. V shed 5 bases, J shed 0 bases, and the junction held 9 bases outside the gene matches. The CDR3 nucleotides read TGTGCCAGCAGTTACCGGCCAGGGGGCTCCTCTGGGGCCAACGTCCTGACTTTC. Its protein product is CASSYRPGGSSGANVLTF.

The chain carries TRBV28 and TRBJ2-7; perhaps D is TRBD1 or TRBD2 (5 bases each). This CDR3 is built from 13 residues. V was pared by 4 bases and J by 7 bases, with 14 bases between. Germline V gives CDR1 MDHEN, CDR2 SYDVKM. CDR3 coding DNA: TGTGCCAGCAGTTATGGGACGTCGGGGGAGCAGTACTTC. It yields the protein CASSYGTSGEQYF.

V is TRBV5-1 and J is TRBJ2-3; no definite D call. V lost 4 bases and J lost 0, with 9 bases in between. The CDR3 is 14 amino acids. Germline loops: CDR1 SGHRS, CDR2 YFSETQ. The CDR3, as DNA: TGCGCCAGCAGCCTAACTTTGAGCACAGATACGCAGTATTTT. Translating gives CASSLTLSTDTQYF.

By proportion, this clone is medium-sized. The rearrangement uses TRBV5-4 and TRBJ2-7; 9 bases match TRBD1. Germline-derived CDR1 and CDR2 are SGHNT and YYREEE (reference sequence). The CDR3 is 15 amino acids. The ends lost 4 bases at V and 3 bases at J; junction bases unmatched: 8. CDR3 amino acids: CASSPGQGRDYEQYF. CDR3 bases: TGTGCCAGCAGCCCTGGACAGGGGAGGGACTACGAGCAGTACTTC. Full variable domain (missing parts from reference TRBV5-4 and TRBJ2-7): ETGVTQSPTHLIKTRGQQVTLRCSSQSGHNTVSWYQQALGQGPQFIFQYYREEENGRGNFPPRFSGLQFPNYSSELNVNALELDDSALYLCASSPGQGRDYEQYFGPGTRLTVT.

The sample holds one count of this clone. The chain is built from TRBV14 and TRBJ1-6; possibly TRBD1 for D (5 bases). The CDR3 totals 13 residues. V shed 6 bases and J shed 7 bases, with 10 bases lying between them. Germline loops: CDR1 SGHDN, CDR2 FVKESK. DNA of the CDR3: TGTGCCAGCAGTCAGGGTCGAAATTCACCCCTCCACTTT. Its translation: CASSQGRNSPLHF.

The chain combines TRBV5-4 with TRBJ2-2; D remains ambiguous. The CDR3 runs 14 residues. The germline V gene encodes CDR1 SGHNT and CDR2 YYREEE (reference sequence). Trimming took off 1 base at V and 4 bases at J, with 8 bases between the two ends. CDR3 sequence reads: CASSLIGTTGELFF. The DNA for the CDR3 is TGTGCCAGCAGCTTGATCGGTACCACCGGGGAGCTGTTTTTT.

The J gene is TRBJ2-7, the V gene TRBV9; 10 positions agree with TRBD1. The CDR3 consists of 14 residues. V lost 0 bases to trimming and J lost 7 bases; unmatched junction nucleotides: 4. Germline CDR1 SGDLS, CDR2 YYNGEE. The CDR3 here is CASSVGQGAGEQYF. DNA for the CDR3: TGTGCCAGCAGCGTAGGACAGGGGGCAGGGGAGCAGTACTTC. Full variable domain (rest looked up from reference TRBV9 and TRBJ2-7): DSGVTQTPKHLITATGQRVTLRCSPRSGDLSVYWYQQSLDQGLQFLIQYYNGEERAKGNILERFSAQQFPDLHSELNLSSLELGDSALYFCASSVGQGAGEQYFGPGTRLTVT.